These 3 T cell receptor beta chains came from one sample sequenced in a study of T cells after yellow fever vaccination. TCRdb re-called the 5' RACE reads with MiXCR, one entry per CDR3 protein. The sample shows fewer than 100,000 distinct CDR3 sequences, roughly 6% of them seen only once. The starting material was CD8+ T cells sorted from PBMCs, obtained 10 days after the yellow fever booster vaccination. Every receptor here comes from a man in his late teens or twenties who received the YFV17D yellow fever vaccine.

This chain connects TRBV5-1 to TRBJ1-5; D is unresolved. Between the trimmed V and J ends, which lost 2 bases and 0 bases, there was a span of 6 bases. Germline V gives CDR1 SGHRS, CDR2 YFSETQ. The CDR3 totals 14 residues. The CDR3 DNA sequence: TGCGCCAGCAGCTTTCCAGATAGCAATCAGCCCCAGCATTTT. This translates into CASSFPDSNQPQHF.

This clonotype has more than one count but fewer than ten. The rearrangement uses TRBV6-5 and TRBJ1-5, with D uncertain. This CDR3 is 15 amino acids long. Trimming removed 2 bases from V and 6 bases from J, with 14 bases in between. Germline loops: CDR1 MNHEY, CDR2 SVGAGI. In DNA, the CDR3 is TGTGCCAGCAGTTACGATAGGACCCGGGGTCAGCCCCAGCATTTT. Translation: CASSYDRTRGQPQHF.

This chain joins TRBV10-3 and TRBJ1-1, with a possible D match to TRBD1 (5 bases). Germline CDR1 and CDR2: ENHRY and SYGVKD. The CDR3 contains 15 residues. With 3 bases removed from V and 4 bases from J, the gap between germline ends came to 15 bases. CDR3 residues: CAISDPWGVSTEAFF. CDR3 in DNA: TGTGCCATCAGTGATCCCTGGGGGGTGAGCACTGAAGCTTTCTTT.